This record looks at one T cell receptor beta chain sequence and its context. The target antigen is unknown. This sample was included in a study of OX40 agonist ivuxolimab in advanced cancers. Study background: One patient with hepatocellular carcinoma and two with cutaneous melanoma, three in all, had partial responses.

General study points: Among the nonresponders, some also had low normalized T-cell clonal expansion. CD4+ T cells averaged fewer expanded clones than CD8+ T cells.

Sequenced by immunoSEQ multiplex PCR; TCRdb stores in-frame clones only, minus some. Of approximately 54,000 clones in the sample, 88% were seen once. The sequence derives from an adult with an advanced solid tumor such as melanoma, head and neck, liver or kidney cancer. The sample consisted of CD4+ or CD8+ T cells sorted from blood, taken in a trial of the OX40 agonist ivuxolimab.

CDR3 bases: TGTGCCACGCTCTTACTCACGGGGGACGGTTCACCCCTCCACTTT. Protein sequence: CATLLLTGDGSPLHF. The genes are TRBV7-9 and TRBJ1-6; a weak D match, TRBD1 (5 bases). The V end was cut by 10 bases, the J end by 9 bases, with 22 bases between. The CDR3 sequence is 15 residues long. Per germline, CDR1 SEHNR and CDR2 FQNEAQ (reference sequence).